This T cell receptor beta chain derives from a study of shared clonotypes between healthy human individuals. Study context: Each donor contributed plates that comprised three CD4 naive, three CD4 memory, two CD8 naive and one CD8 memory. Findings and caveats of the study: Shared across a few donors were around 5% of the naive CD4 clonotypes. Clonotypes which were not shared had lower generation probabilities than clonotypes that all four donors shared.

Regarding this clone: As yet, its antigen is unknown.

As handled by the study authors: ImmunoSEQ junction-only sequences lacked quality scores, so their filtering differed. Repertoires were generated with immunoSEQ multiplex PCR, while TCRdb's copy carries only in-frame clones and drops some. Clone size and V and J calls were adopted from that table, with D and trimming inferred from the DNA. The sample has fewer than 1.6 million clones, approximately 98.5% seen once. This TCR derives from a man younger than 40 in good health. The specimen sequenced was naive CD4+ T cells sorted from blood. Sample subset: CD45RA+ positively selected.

The CDR3 sequence: CASSLYLSASGQQETQYF. The CDR3 DNA follows: TGTGCCAGCAGCTTATATCTCTCGGCTAGCGGGCAACAAGAGACCCAGTACTTC. The chain uses TRBV7-7 and TRBJ2-5; 8 bases are a match to TRBD2. CDR1 is SSHAT, CDR2 FNYEAQ, per germline (reference sequence). The V and J ends lost 2 bases and 2 bases, in that order; junction bases with no gene match: 13. This CDR3 has 18 amino acids.